Each of the 29 T cell receptor beta chains below was sequenced from the same sample in a study of T cell responses to AZD1222 COVID-19 vaccine. The data were produced by immunoSEQ multiplex PCR, yet TCRdb's version contains in-frame clones alone and is incomplete. The profile shows tens of thousands of clones, roughly 93% of them singletons. The sample here was peripheral blood, taken on day 0 of AZD1222 vaccination. These receptor sequences come from an adult in good health.

The chain links TRBV24-1 to TRBJ2-2; D is ambiguous. Trimming took 6 bases from V and 5 from J, leaving 18 bases between them. Germline V lookup: CDR1 KGHDR, CDR2 SFDVKD. CDR3 length: 16 residues. The CDR3 spells CATSPSEALGTGELFF. DNA for the CDR3: TGTGCCACCAGTCCCTCTGAAGCCCTTGGGACCGGGGAGCTGTTTTTT.

The chain joins TRBV5-4 to TRBJ1-1; 11 nucleotides agree with TRBD1. After removal of 4 bases from V and 1 base from J, the junction contained 6 bases not matched to a gene. Germline CDR1 and CDR2: SGHNT and YYREEE (reference sequence). The CDR3 extends over 16 amino acids. In nucleotides, the CDR3 is TGTGCCAGCAGCGAGGGGACAGGGGGGACGAACACTGAAGCTTTCTTT. This sequence encodes CASSEGTGGTNTEAFF. The full variable domain, rest sourced from reference TRBV5-4 and TRBJ1-1, is ETGVTQSPTHLIKTRGQQVTLRCSSQSGHNTVSWYQQALGQGPQFIFQYYREEENGRGNFPPRFSGLQFPNYSSELNVNALELDDSALYLCASSEGTGGTNTEAFFGQGTRLTVV.

This sequence joins TRBV4-1 and TRBJ2-7, with TRBD2 as a possible D gene (7 bases). Germline CDR1 is MGHRA and CDR2 is YSYEKL. This CDR3 is 15 amino acids long. Trimming removed 0 bases at V and 7 bases at J, with 16 bases between. CDR3 residues: CASSQDDAGAREQYF. The DNA for the CDR3 is TGCGCCAGCAGCCAAGATGACGCGGGGGCGCGGGAGCAGTACTTC.

The V call is TRBV29-1, the J call TRBJ2-7; D is perhaps TRBD2 (6 bases). The germline V gene encodes CDR1 SQVTM and CDR2 ANQGSEA. The V and J ends lost 6 bases and 0 bases respectively, with 12 bases between them. The CDR3 loop spans 13 amino acids. The CDR3 loop is CSVRMGGSYEQYF. As DNA, the CDR3 is TGCAGCGTCAGGATGGGAGGCTCCTACGAGCAGTACTTC.

This sequence joins TRBV12-5 and TRBJ2-1; D is perhaps TRBD1 (6 bases). This CDR3 spans 13 amino acids. The germline V gene has CDR1 LGHNT and CDR2 FRNRAP. Trimming removed 3 bases at V and 9 bases at J, with 12 bases between. Here the CDR3 DNA reads TGTGCTAGTGGTTTTCAGGGGTTTGTTGAGCAGTTCTTC. Translated: CASGFQGFVEQFF.

The rearrangement links TRBV18 to TRBJ1-1; D remains unclear. This CDR3 region has 12 residues. The V end was cut by 6 bases, the J end by 0 bases, with 5 bases between. CDR1 is KGHSH, CDR2 LQKENI, per germline. The CDR3 nucleotides are TGTGCCAGCTCGGAGATGAACACTGAAGCTTTCTTT. Translation gives CASSEMNTEAFF.

The CDR3 region has the DNA TGTGCCAGTAGTATTACTCAGGGCTACTCCTACGAGCAGTACTTC. The encoded protein is CASSITQGYSYEQYF. The rearrangement links TRBV19 to TRBJ2-7, with a possible D match to TRBD1 (5 bases). The V gene's germline CDR1 is LNHDA and CDR2 SQIVND (reference sequence). The CDR3 runs 15 residues. The V gene lost 3 bases and the J gene lost 0 bases, with 12 bases spanning the gap.

The chain uses TRBV7-9 and TRBJ1-4; the D is unclear. V lost 3 bases and J 7 bases, leaving 9 bases between the germline ends. Germline V gene data show CDR1 as SEHNR and CDR2 as FQNEAQ (reference sequence). The CDR3 length is 13 residues. CDR3: CASSFVKGEKLFF. The CDR3 DNA sequence: TGTGCCAGCAGCTTCGTAAAGGGTGAAAAACTGTTTTTT.

In this sample, this clone turned up once. The chain combines TRBV7-9 with TRBJ2-2; possibly TRBD1 for D (6 bases). The CDR3 consists of 15 residues. V gave up 5 bases and J gave up 0 bases, with 10 bases separating them. Germline V gene data show CDR1 as SEHNR and CDR2 as FQNEAQ (reference sequence). CDR3 sequence reads: CASSMDSTNTGELFF. The CDR3 DNA is TGTGCCAGCAGCATGGACAGTACGAACACCGGGGAGCTGTTTTTT.

The V gene is TRBV6-5, the J gene TRBJ2-3; no clear D. In germline, CDR1 is MNHEY, CDR2 SVGAGI. The CDR3 spans 13 residues. The V gene lost 1 base and the J gene lost 0 bases, with 2 bases spanning the gap. CDR3 loop: CASSYYSTDTQYF. For the CDR3, the DNA is TGTGCCAGCAGTTACTACAGCACAGATACGCAGTATTTT.

The chain carries TRBV6-5 and TRBJ1-2; tentatively, D is TRBD1 (5 bases). The germline CDR1 and CDR2 sequences are MNHEY and SVGAGI. The CDR3 loop spans 15 amino acids. The V end was cut by 6 bases, the J end by 1 base, with 15 bases between. The DNA for the CDR3 is TGTGCCAGCAGAAGCGACAGATACTATAACTATGGCTACACCTTC. Translating gives CASRSDRYYNYGYTF.

The V and J genes are TRBV15 and TRBJ2-2; D may be TRBD1 (6 bases). Per germline, CDR1 LNHNV and CDR2 YYDKDF (reference sequence). V was clipped by 0 bases and J by 4 bases, with 6 bases between them. CDR3 size: 14 residues. CDR3 sequence (DNA): TGTGCCACCAGCAGAGACAGGGGCACCGGGGAGCTGTTTTTT. Residues: CATSRDRGTGELFF.

This chain links TRBV6-5 with TRBJ1-2; D ambiguous. V dropped 8 bases and J dropped 5 bases, with 6 bases sitting between them. CDR1 and CDR2 from the germline V gene are MNHEY and SVGAGI. The CDR3 sequence is 10 residues long. The CDR3 is CASAGYGYTF. The CDR3 region has the DNA TGTGCCAGCGCCGGGTATGGCTACACCTTC.

This clone was counted only a few times. The chain is built from TRBV7-9 and TRBJ2-7, with no clear D. Deletions cut 5 bases from V and 2 bases from J, with 4 bases between. In germline, CDR1 is SEHNR, CDR2 FQNEAQ (reference sequence). CDR3 length: 11 amino acids. CDR3 amino acids: CASSPTYEQYF. In DNA, the CDR3 is TGTGCCAGCAGCCCAACCTACGAGCAGTACTTC.

This clone was observed a few times. The chain links TRBV7-9 to TRBJ1-3, with D possibly being TRBD1 (5 bases). The CDR3 extends over 16 amino acids. Germline lookup yields CDR1 SEHNR and CDR2 FQNEAQ (reference sequence). Trimming removed 2 bases from V and 0 bases from J, with 11 bases in between. In nucleotides, the CDR3 is TGTGCCAGCAGCTTAACATCGGGGACCTCTGGAAACACCATATATTTT. It codes for CASSLTSGTSGNTIYF.

The V and J genes are TRBV6-5 and TRBJ1-6; D ambiguous. Trimming took 8 bases from V and 3 from J, leaving 11 bases between them. Germline CDR1 and CDR2: MNHEY and SVGAGI. This CDR3 contains 14 residues. CDR3 DNA: TGTGCCAGCCGCTCAGATTACTATAATTCACCCCTCCACTTT. Translation gives CASRSDYYNSPLHF.

The rearrangement joins TRBV9 to TRBJ1-1; no clear D. Germline assignment: CDR1 SGDLS and CDR2 YYNGEE. V lost 5 bases, J lost 2 bases, and 7 bases lay in between. This CDR3 is 12 amino acids long. CDR3 amino acids: CASRPNNTEAFF. The CDR3 DNA follows: TGTGCCAGCAGACCGAACAACACTGAAGCTTTCTTT.

Here the CDR3 reads CAISSGDGYGYTF. Here the CDR3 DNA reads TGTGCCATCAGCTCCGGGGATGGGTATGGCTACACCTTC. The chain links TRBV10-3 to TRBJ1-2, with D uncertain. Germline lookup yields CDR1 ENHRY and CDR2 SYGVKD. CDR3 size: 13 residues. The V end was cut by 6 bases, the J end by 5 bases, with 13 bases between.

This chain links TRBV5-6 with TRBJ1-4, with 8 bases fitting TRBD1. Germline V CDR1 and CDR2: SGHDT, YYEEEE. Trimming took 3 bases from V and 5 from J; bases not matched to a gene: 6. CDR3 length equals 15 residues. The CDR3 DNA reads as TGTGCCAGCAGCTCCATTCGACAGGGGAATGAAAAACTGTTTTTT. It specifies CASSSIRQGNEKLFF.

This clone occurred a few times. The J gene is TRBJ2-3, the V gene TRBV5-4; TRBD2 agrees at 10 bases. Trimming at V came to 4 bases and at J to 3 bases, leaving 17 bases not matched to a gene. CDR3 length: 19 residues. The germline CDR1 and CDR2 sequences are SGHNT and YYREEE (reference sequence). Here the CDR3 reads CASSKRGSGGAIQTDTQYF. DNA for the CDR3: TGTGCCAGCAGCAAAAGAGGGAGCGGGGGGGCTATTCAAACAGATACGCAGTATTTT.

The V and J genes are TRBV28 and TRBJ2-3; 7 bases map to TRBD1. V gave up 4 bases and J gave up 1 base; unmatched junction bases: 2. The CDR3 is made up of 14 amino acids. Germline assignment: CDR1 MDHEN and CDR2 SYDVKM. CDR3 protein: CASSSGQGTDTQYF. For the CDR3, the DNA is TGTGCCAGCAGTTCCGGACAGGGCACAGATACGCAGTATTTT.

The genes are TRBV7-2 and TRBJ1-6; D may be TRBD1 (5 bases). CDR3 size: 15 residues. The germline V gene has CDR1 SGHTA and CDR2 FQGNSA. V lost 4 bases to trimming and J lost 9 bases, with 16 bases between them. The CDR3 loop reads CASSSQDTGSSPLHF. The CDR3 coding sequence is TGTGCCAGCAGCTCCCAGGACACTGGAAGTTCACCCCTCCACTTT. The full variable domain, its missing parts supplied by reference TRBV7-2 and TRBJ1-6, is GAGVSQSPSNKVTEKGKDVELRCDPISGHTALYWYRQSLGQGLEFLIYFQGNSAPDKSGLPSDRFSAERTGGSVSTLTIQRTQQEDSAVYLCASSSQDTGSSPLHFGNGTRLTVT.

This clone was seen a single time. The chain uses TRBV5-4 and TRBJ2-7; the match to TRBD1 covers 11 bases. V dropped 0 bases and J dropped 3; count of bases not matched to a gene: 2. The CDR3 contains 15 residues. The V gene's germline CDR1 is SGHNT and CDR2 YYREEE (reference sequence). Here the CDR3 DNA reads TGTGCCAGCAGCTTGGCCGGGACAGGGGGCTACGAGCAGTACTTC. It specifies CASSLAGTGGYEQYF.

The J gene is TRBJ2-1, the V gene TRBV4-3; 8 bases match TRBD2. The ends lost 4 bases at V and 10 bases at J; junction bases unmatched: 6. This CDR3 has 13 residues. Germline loops: CDR1 LGHNA, CDR2 YSLEER. The CDR3 is CASSPFSGTEQFF. For the CDR3, the DNA is TGCGCCAGCAGCCCTTTTAGCGGGACCGAGCAGTTCTTC.

The genes are TRBV7-2 and TRBJ2-3; TRBD2 aligns across 7 bases. CDR3 length: 18 residues. V lost 3 bases and J lost 3; bases outside the gene matches: 15. Germline lookup yields CDR1 SGHTA and CDR2 FQGNSA. CDR3 in amino acids: CASSLASGATGRTDTQYF. The CDR3 DNA reads TGTGCCAGCAGCTTGGCCAGCGGGGCAACCGGGAGAACAGATACGCAGTATTTT.

V usage is TRBV7-8 and J usage is TRBJ1-3, with D possibly TRBD1 on 5 matching bases. Between the trimmed V and J ends, which lost 5 bases and 2 bases, there was a span of 19 bases. This CDR3 comprises 17 residues. CDR1 is SGHVS and CDR2 is FQNEAQ in the germline V gene. This chain's CDR3 is CASSQRTSIFPGNTIYF. CDR3 nucleotides: TGTGCCAGCAGCCAACGGACAAGCATCTTCCCTGGAAACACCATATATTTT.

This chain connects TRBV6-2 or TRBV6-3 to TRBJ1-5, with TRBD1 identical over 9 bases. CDR1 MNHEY and CDR2 SVGEGT come from the germline V gene. This CDR3 region has 13 residues. With 4 bases clipped from V and 5 bases from J, the junction kept 0 bases outside the gene matches. In DNA, the CDR3 is TGTGCCAGCAGTTGGACAGGGGATCAGCCCCAGCATTTT. It encodes CASSWTGDQPQHF.

This clone has a single count. The DNA for the CDR3 is TGTGCCAGCAAGTCACAGGGGTATTCACCCCTCCACTTT. Translation gives CASKSQGYSPLHF. The chain joins TRBV2 to TRBJ1-6, with TRBD1 matching over 7 bases. This CDR3 is built from 13 residues. After removal of 7 bases from V and 8 bases from J, the junction contained 5 bases not matched to a gene. Germline-derived CDR1 and CDR2 are SNHLY and FYNNEI.

J is TRBJ1-2 and V is TRBV14; D uncertain. The CDR3 has 13 residues. CDR1 is SGHDN and CDR2 is FVKESK in the germline V gene. V was shortened by 1 base and J by 5 bases, with 8 bases between the two germline ends. The CDR3 DNA sequence: TGTGCCAGCAGCCAAGCGGACGGGTATGGCTACACCTTC. Translating gives CASSQADGYGYTF.